Presented here are 28 T cell receptor beta chains from one specimen sequenced in a study of blood T cell repertoires in COVID-19. Sequenced by immunoSEQ multiplex PCR; TCRdb stores in-frame clones only, minus some. In the table there are approximately 330,000 clones, roughly 87% of which are singletons. Specimen: peripheral blood. These receptors originate from a young man with COVID-19, enrolled during active disease.

The chain carries TRBV11-3 and TRBJ2-1; TRBD2 agrees at 7 bases. The CDR3 extends over 13 amino acids. Germline-derived CDR1 and CDR2 are SGHNT and YENEEA. V trimming: 4 bases; J trimming: 6 bases; junction bases outside the gene matches: 3. DNA for the CDR3: TGTGCCAGCAGCTCGAGACTAGCCAATGAGCAGTTCTTC. This translates into CASSSRLANEQFF. The full variable domain, in which reference TRBV11-3 and TRBJ2-1 provide the parts outside the CDR3, is EAGVVQSPRYKIIEKKQPVAFWCNPISGHNTLYWYLQNLGQGPELLIRYENEEAVDDSQLPKDRFSAERLKGVDSTLKIQPAELGDSAVYLCASSSRLANEQFFGPGTRLTVL.

The gene calls are TRBV5-4 and TRBJ2-7; 8 bases match TRBD2. J lost 5 bases, V lost 1 base, and 2 bases had no gene match. The CDR3 spans 13 residues. Germline CDR1 is SGHNT and CDR2 is YYREEE (reference sequence). The CDR3 sequence: CASSLTAGDEQYF. The CDR3 region has the DNA TGTGCCAGCAGCTTGACAGCGGGGGACGAGCAGTACTTC.

The V and J genes are TRBV14 and TRBJ2-1, with 7 bases identical to TRBD2. CDR3 size: 16 residues. Germline CDR1 is SGHDN and CDR2 is FVKESK. The J segment lost 8 bases and the V segment lost 2 bases, leaving 12 bases of the junction unmatched. CDR3 bases: TGTGCCAGCAGCCAACCCTGGGGGGAGGGCCGTCATGAGCAGTTCTTC. It specifies CASSQPWGEGRHEQFF.

The chain has TRBV5-4 and TRBJ2-1, with a weak D call TRBD1 (5 bases). From germline, CDR1 is SGHNT and CDR2 YYREEE (reference sequence). The CDR3 length is 14 residues. V was shortened by 4 bases and J by 2 bases, with 10 bases between the two germline ends. For the CDR3, the DNA is TGTGCCAGCAGCCCCCAGACAGCCTACAATGAGCAGTTCTTC. This codes for CASSPQTAYNEQFF.

The gene calls are TRBV10-3 and TRBJ1-1, with 8 bases identical to TRBD1. Germline V gene data show CDR1 as ENHRY and CDR2 as SYGVKD. V shed 3 bases and J 5 bases; nucleotides not matched to a gene: 17. This CDR3 has 18 residues. CDR3 DNA sequence: TGTGCCATCAGTGACCTAACCGGGACAGGCGTCCGGGGTACTGAAGCTTTCTTT. It codes for CAISDLTGTGVRGTEAFF.

This CDR3 reads CASSAGTGGPYGYTF. The DNA for the CDR3 is TGTGCCAGCAGCGCCGGGACAGGCGGACCCTATGGCTACACCTTC. This chain connects TRBV7-3 to TRBJ1-2; TRBD1 agrees at 8 bases. V lost 5 bases to trimming and J lost 4 bases; unmatched junction nucleotides: 9. Germline CDR1 and CDR2: SGHTA and FQGTGA. CDR3 length: 15 residues.

This clone occurred once. V is TRBV24-1 and J is TRBJ2-7, with TRBD1 matching over 8 bases. This CDR3 contains 18 residues. The junction had 17 bases not matched to a gene; V was cut back by 3 bases and J by 5 bases. CDR1 is KGHDR and CDR2 is SFDVKD in the germline V gene. The CDR3 bases are TGTGCCACCAGTGATGTCGGCAGGGGGCATAGTGGTTCGGACGAGCAGTACTTC. Its translation: CATSDVGRGHSGSDEQYF.

This chain joins TRBV5-4 and TRBJ2-1; 9 bases fit TRBD1. Trimming at V came to 4 bases and at J to 7 bases, leaving 6 bases not matched to a gene. This CDR3 region has 14 residues. Germline V gives CDR1 SGHNT, CDR2 YYREEE (reference sequence). CDR3 coding DNA: TGTGCCAGCAGCCCGGGGACAGGGTTTAATGAGCAGTTCTTC. This sequence encodes CASSPGTGFNEQFF.

This clone has just a few counts. CDR3 loop: CASSATRSTDTQYF. The DNA for the CDR3 is TGTGCCAGTAGTGCTACGAGGAGCACAGATACGCAGTATTTT. The genes are TRBV19 and TRBJ2-3, with D unresolved. V was trimmed by 5 bases and J by 0 bases, leaving 9 bases between them. Germline V gives CDR1 LNHDA, CDR2 SQIVND (reference sequence). The CDR3 runs to 14 residues.

The chain recombines TRBV15 with TRBJ1-2, with 11 bases lining up with TRBD1. Trimming at V came to 1 base and at J to 9 bases, leaving 7 bases not matched to a gene. CDR1 and CDR2 from the germline V gene are LNHNV and YYDKDF (reference sequence). The CDR3 runs to 15 residues. CDR3 sequence (DNA): TGTGCCACCAGCAGAGCAGATAGGACAGGGGGCAGCTACACCTTC. Its protein product is CATSRADRTGGSYTF.

The gene calls are TRBV11-3 and TRBJ1-3; 8 bases are a match to TRBD1. The CDR3 runs 15 residues. The V gene's germline CDR1 is SGHNT and CDR2 YENEEA. With V trimmed by 5 bases and J by 3 bases, 6 bases remained unmatched. The CDR3 sequence is CASSQTGVRGNTIYF. DNA for the CDR3: TGTGCCAGCAGCCAGACAGGGGTCCGTGGAAACACCATATATTTT.

The chain has TRBV28 and TRBJ2-7, with D tentatively TRBD1 (6 bases). Germline V gene data show CDR1 as MDHEN and CDR2 as SYDVKM. Trimming stripped 5 bases from V and 4 bases from J, with 15 bases between. The CDR3 covers 14 residues. CDR3 nucleotide sequence: TGTGCCAGCAGTAGAGACAGGCCACGGTACGAGCAGTACTTC. Protein: CASSRDRPRYEQYF. Based on the CDR3 plus reference TRBV28 and TRBJ2-7, the full variable domain is DVKVTQSSRYLVKRTGEKVFLECVQDMDHENMFWYRQDPGLGLRLIYFSYDVKMKEKGDIPEGYSVSREKKERFSLILESASTNQTSMYLCASSRDRPRYEQYFGPGTRLTVT.

As for this clone: Other DNA sequences within the sample encode an identical CDR3. V usage is TRBV18 and J usage is TRBJ2-7; D is possibly TRBD1 (6 bases). Trimming removed 3 bases at V and 2 bases at J, with 11 bases between. Per germline, CDR1 KGHSH and CDR2 LQKENI. CDR3 length: 14 residues. The CDR3 loop reads CASSPGTPTYEQYF. In nucleotides, the CDR3 is TGTGCCAGCTCACCCGGGACACCTACCTACGAGCAGTACTTC.

The CDR3 nucleotides read TGTGCCAGCGCCTGGACTGTAAACTCTGGGGCCAACGTCCTGACTTTC. It is translated as CASAWTVNSGANVLTF. J is TRBJ2-6 and V is TRBV5-8, with a weak D call TRBD2 (5 bases). The CDR3 consists of 16 residues. Trimming removed 7 bases at V and 0 bases at J, with 14 bases between. Germline CDR1 and CDR2: SGHTS and YDEGEE.

The gene calls are TRBV13 and TRBJ2-4; a weak D match, TRBD1 (5 bases). The length of the CDR3 is 15 residues. The V end lost 1 base, the J end lost 2 bases, and 9 bases lay between the germline ends. Looked up from germline, CDR1 is PRHDT and CDR2 is FYEKMQ (reference sequence). The CDR3 DNA is TGTGCCAGCAGCTTAGAGGGGTTGTCCAAAAACATTCAGTACTTC. Amino acids: CASSLEGLSKNIQYF.

This chain links TRBV7-8 with TRBJ2-5; 9 positions agree with TRBD2. The CDR3 contains 16 residues. CDR1 and CDR2 (germline): SGHVS, FQNEAQ. Losses at the gene ends were 5 bases for V and 2 bases for J; bases not matched to a gene: 9. The CDR3 loop reads CASSPGLAGTQETQYF. The CDR3 coding sequence is TGTGCCAGCAGCCCCGGGCTAGCGGGAACGCAAGAGACCCAGTACTTC.

The V call is TRBV4-2, the J call TRBJ2-1; 10 bases align to TRBD2. The CDR3 extends over 16 amino acids. The V gene's germline CDR1 is LGHNA and CDR2 YNFKEQ. V lost 1 base to trimming and J lost 8 bases; unmatched junction nucleotides: 8. DNA for the CDR3: TGTGCCAGCAGCCAAGCGAGCGGGAGGGGGGGTCATGAGCAGTTCTTC. Encoded protein: CASSQASGRGGHEQFF.

This sequence joins TRBV28 and TRBJ1-5, with D possibly TRBD1 on 5 matching bases. The germline V gene encodes CDR1 MDHEN and CDR2 SYDVKM. V lost 6 bases and J 0 bases, leaving 9 bases between the germline ends. The length of the CDR3 is 14 residues. This CDR3 reads CASRGVYSNQPQHF. The CDR3 region has the DNA TGTGCCAGCAGAGGGGTTTATAGCAATCAGCCCCAGCATTTT.

The CDR3 here is CATSRPTGQAYGYTF. In DNA form, the CDR3 reads TGTGCCACCAGCAGACCTACGGGACAGGCCTATGGCTACACCTTC. The chain combines TRBV15 with TRBJ1-2, with TRBD1 identical over 8 bases. The V gene's germline CDR1 is LNHNV and CDR2 YYDKDF (reference sequence). There are 15 residues in the CDR3. With V trimmed by 2 bases and J by 4 bases, 6 bases remained unmatched.

This chain links TRBV29-1 with TRBJ2-1; D may be TRBD1 (6 bases). Germline V gene data show CDR1 as SQVTM and CDR2 as ANQGSEA. Trimming left V 6 bases short and J 6 bases short, with 15 bases between. The CDR3 runs to 13 residues. CDR3 amino acids: CSVVSTGFNEQFF. The CDR3 nucleotides are TGCAGCGTCGTAAGTACAGGGTTCAATGAGCAGTTCTTC.

The chain employs TRBV10-1 and TRBJ1-5, with D possibly matching TRBD1 (6 bases). Germline V lookup: CDR1 WNHNN, CDR2 SYGVQD (reference sequence). V was shortened by 4 bases and J by 2 bases, with 24 bases between the two germline ends. The CDR3 runs 19 residues. The CDR3 DNA follows: TGCGCCAGCAGTGTAATCGTCACAGGGATTTTCGTGGGCAATCAGCCCCAGCATTTT. Its translation is CASSVIVTGIFVGNQPQHF.

The chain has TRBV15 and TRBJ2-1; the match to TRBD1 covers 8 bases. CDR1 and CDR2 from the germline V gene are LNHNV and YYDKDF (reference sequence). The V segment lost 1 base and the J segment 5 bases; nucleotides outside the gene matches: 4. There are 15 residues in the CDR3. CDR3 sequence reads: CATSRGQGANNEQFF. CDR3 bases: TGTGCCACCAGCAGAGGGCAGGGGGCCAACAATGAGCAGTTCTTC. The variable domain in full, completed from reference TRBV15 and TRBJ2-1, reads DAMVIQNPRYQVTQFGKPVTLSCSQTLNHNVMYWYQQKSSQAPKLLFHYYDKDFNNEADTPDNFQSRRPNTSFCFLDIRSPGLGDTAMYLCATSRGQGANNEQFFGPGTRLTVL.

The chain links TRBV6-5 to TRBJ1-1; TRBD1 is a possible D gene (6 bases). This CDR3 region has 15 residues. From germline, CDR1 is MNHEY and CDR2 SVGAGI. V gave up 8 bases and J gave up 1 base, with 17 bases separating them. Here the CDR3 reads CASVSRGGENTEAFF. The CDR3 nucleotides read TGTGCCAGCGTCTCTCGAGGGGGGGAGAACACTGAAGCTTTCTTT.

This clone has just a few counts. This chain joins TRBV19 and TRBJ2-4; D ambiguous. The CDR3 is 14 residues long. V gave up 6 bases and J gave up 0 bases, with 9 bases separating them. CDR1 is LNHDA, CDR2 SQIVND, per germline (reference sequence). Here the CDR3 DNA reads TGTGCCAGTAGAGACATTTTAGCCAAAAACATTCAGTACTTC. Protein sequence: CASRDILAKNIQYF.

The J gene is TRBJ1-2, the V gene TRBV28; no reliable D call. Germline V CDR1 and CDR2: MDHEN, SYDVKM. This CDR3 region has 15 residues. Trimming shortened V by 2 bases and J by 4 bases, and 14 bases separated the two germline ends. Written as DNA, the CDR3 is TGTGCCAGCAGTTTAACTCAGGAGGGAACCTATGGCTACACCTTC. Protein sequence: CASSLTQEGTYGYTF.

V usage is TRBV7-2 and J usage is TRBJ2-3, with 9 bases fitting TRBD1. CDR3 length: 14 residues. From germline, CDR1 is SGHTA and CDR2 FQGNSA. V shed 6 bases and J 5 bases; nucleotides not matched to a gene: 6. The CDR3 spells CASRPGQGKDTQYF. In DNA, the CDR3 is TGTGCCAGCAGGCCGGGACAGGGTAAAGATACGCAGTATTTT.

This clone was found a few times. The J gene is TRBJ2-7, the V gene TRBV4-2, with TRBD1 matching 8 bases. Germline loops: CDR1 LGHNA, CDR2 YNFKEQ. The CDR3 extends over 14 amino acids. J lost 0 bases, V lost 4 bases, and 2 bases had no gene match. The CDR3 bases are TGTGCCAGCAGCCCTGGACAGGGCTCCTACGAGCAGTACTTC. This gives the protein CASSPGQGSYEQYF.

To note about this clone: Additional DNA sequences in this sample encode the identical CDR3. This sequence joins TRBV19 and TRBJ1-6; D remains unclear. The germline CDR1 and CDR2 sequences are LNHDA and SQIVND (reference sequence). V lost 3 bases to trimming and J lost 6 bases, with 6 bases between them. This CDR3 region has 13 residues. The CDR3 is CASSISGNSPLHF. CDR3 bases: TGTGCCAGTAGTATCTCGGGTAATTCACCCCTCCACTTT.